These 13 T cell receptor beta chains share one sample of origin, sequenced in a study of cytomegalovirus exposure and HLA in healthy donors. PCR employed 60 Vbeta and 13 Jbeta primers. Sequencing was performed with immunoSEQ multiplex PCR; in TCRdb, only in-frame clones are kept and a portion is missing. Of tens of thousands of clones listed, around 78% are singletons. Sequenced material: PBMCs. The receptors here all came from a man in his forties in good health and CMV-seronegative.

CDR3 sequence reads: CASSQDQVRRVGTEAFF. The CDR3 region has the DNA TGCGCCAGCAGCCAAGATCAGGTCCGCAGGGTCGGGACTGAAGCTTTCTTT. V and J are TRBV4-1 and TRBJ1-1, with D perhaps matching TRBD1 (5 bases). Trimming took off 0 bases at V and 5 bases at J, with 19 bases between the two ends. CDR3 length: 17 residues. Germline assignment: CDR1 MGHRA and CDR2 YSYEKL.

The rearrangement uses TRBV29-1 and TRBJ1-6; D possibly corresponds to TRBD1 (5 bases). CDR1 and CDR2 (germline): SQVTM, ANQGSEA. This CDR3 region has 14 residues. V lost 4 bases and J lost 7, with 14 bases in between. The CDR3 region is CSVGEDGQNSPLHF. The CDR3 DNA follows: TGCAGCGTTGGGGAAGATGGACAAAATTCACCCCTCCACTTT.

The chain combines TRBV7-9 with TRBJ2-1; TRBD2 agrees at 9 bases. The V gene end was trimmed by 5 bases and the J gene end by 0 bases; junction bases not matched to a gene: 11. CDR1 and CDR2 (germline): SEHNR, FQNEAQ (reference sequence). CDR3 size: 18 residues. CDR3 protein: CASSPPAAGGPSYNEQFF. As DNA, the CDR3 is TGTGCCAGCAGCCCGCCAGCGGCGGGAGGGCCCTCCTACAATGAGCAGTTCTTC.

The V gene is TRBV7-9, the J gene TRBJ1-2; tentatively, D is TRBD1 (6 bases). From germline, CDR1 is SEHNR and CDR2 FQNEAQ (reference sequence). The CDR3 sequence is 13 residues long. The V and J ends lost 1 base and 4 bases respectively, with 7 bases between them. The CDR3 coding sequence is TGTGCCAGCAGCTTAGGGGACACCTATGGCTACACCTTC. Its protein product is CASSLGDTYGYTF.

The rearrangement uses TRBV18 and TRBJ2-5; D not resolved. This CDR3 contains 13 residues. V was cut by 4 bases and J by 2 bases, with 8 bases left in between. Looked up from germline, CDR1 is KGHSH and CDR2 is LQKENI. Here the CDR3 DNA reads TGTGCCAGCTCACGAGAGTTACAAGAGACCCAGTACTTC. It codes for CASSRELQETQYF. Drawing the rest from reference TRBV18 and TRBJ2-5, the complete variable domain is NAGVMQNPRHLVRRRGQEARLRCSPMKGHSHVYWYRQLPEEGLKFMVYLQKENIIDESGMPKERFSAEFPKEGPSILRIQQVVRGDSAAYFCASSRELQETQYFGPGTRLLVL.

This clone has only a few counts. The chain's CDR3 is CVALDLNTEAFF. Written as DNA, the CDR3 is TGCGTAGCGCTCGACTTGAACACTGAAGCTTTCTTT. The rearrangement joins TRBV29-1 to TRBJ1-1; no reliable D call. In germline, CDR1 is SQVTM, CDR2 ANQGSEA. The CDR3 sequence is 12 residues long.

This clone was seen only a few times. In DNA, the CDR3 is TGTGCCAGCAGTTCTTACAGGGGAACCGAGCAGTACTTC. Translating gives CASSSYRGTEQYF. The chain recombines TRBV2 with TRBJ2-7, with TRBD1 matching 7 bases. Germline lookup yields CDR1 SNHLY and CDR2 FYNNEI. The CDR3 covers 13 residues. Germline trimming cut 5 bases from V and 6 bases from J; bases unmatched to any gene: 7.

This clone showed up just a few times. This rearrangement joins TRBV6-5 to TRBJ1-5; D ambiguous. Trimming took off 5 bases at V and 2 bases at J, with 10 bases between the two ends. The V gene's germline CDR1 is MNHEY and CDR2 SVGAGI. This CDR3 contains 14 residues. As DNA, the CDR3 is TGTGCCAGCAGTGTCGACACGGGCAATCAGCCCCAGCATTTT. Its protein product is CASSVDTGNQPQHF.

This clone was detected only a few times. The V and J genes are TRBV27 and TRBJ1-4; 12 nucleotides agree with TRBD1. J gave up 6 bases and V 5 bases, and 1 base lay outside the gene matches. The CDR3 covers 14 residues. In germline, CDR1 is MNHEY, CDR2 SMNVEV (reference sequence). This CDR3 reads CASSGTGGDEKLFF. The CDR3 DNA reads TGTGCCAGCAGTGGGACAGGGGGCGATGAAAAACTGTTTTTT. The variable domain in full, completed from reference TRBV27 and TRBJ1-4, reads EAQVTQNPRYLITVTGKKLTVTCSQNMNHEYMSWYRQDPGLGLRQIYYSMNVEVTDKGDVPEGYKVSRKEKRNFPLILESPSPNQTSLYFCASSGTGGDEKLFFGSGTQLSVL.

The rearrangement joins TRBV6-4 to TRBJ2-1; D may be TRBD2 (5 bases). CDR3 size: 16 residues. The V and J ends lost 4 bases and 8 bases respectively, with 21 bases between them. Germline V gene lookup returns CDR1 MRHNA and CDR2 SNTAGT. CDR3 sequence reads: CASSAHVANGIDEQFF. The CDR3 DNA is TGTGCCAGCAGTGCCCACGTAGCGAACGGGATCGATGAGCAGTTCTTC.

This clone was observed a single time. The CDR3: CASSLEGDRVGYTF. CDR3 DNA sequence: TGTGCCAGCAGCTTAGAAGGAGACAGGGTCGGCTACACCTTC. The chain couples TRBV7-9 to TRBJ1-2; 7 positions match TRBD1. The V segment lost 1 base and the J segment 8 bases; nucleotides outside the gene matches: 7. The CDR3 length is 14 residues. CDR1 SEHNR and CDR2 FQNEAQ come from the germline V gene (reference sequence).

The CDR3 DNA reads TGTGCCAGCAGTGTACCGGGACAGCTCTACGAGCAGTACTTC. Translation: CASSVPGQLYEQYF. The chain combines TRBV28 with TRBJ2-7, with 7 bases identical to TRBD1. The CDR3 totals 14 residues. After removal of 5 bases from V and 3 bases from J, the junction contained 7 bases not matched to a gene. Germline values: CDR1 MDHEN, CDR2 SYDVKM.

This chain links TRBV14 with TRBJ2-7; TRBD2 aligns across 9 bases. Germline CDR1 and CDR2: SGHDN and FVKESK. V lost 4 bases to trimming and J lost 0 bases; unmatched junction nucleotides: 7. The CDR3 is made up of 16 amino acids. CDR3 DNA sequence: TGTGCCAGCAGCCGATTAGCGGGGGCAAGCTCCTACGAGCAGTACTTC. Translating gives CASSRLAGASSYEQYF. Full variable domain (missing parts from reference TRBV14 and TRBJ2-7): EAGVTQFPSHSVIEKGQTVTLRCDPISGHDNLYWYRRVMGKEIKFLLHFVKESKQDESGMPNNRFLAERTGGTYSTLKVQPAELEDSGVYFCASSRLAGASSYEQYFGPGTRLTVT.